This T cell receptor beta chain was obtained from a study of T-cell reconstitution after alpha-beta-depleted transplantation in children (dated by TCRdb to about 2016). Looking at the study overall: Using TCR repertoire profiling, the study followed T-cell immune reconstitution in a quantitative way in children after TCRalphabeta/CD19-depleted allogeneic hematopoietic cell transplantation.

The CDR3 starts with the cysteine, ends with the phenylalanine, and has 11 residues. Here the CDR3 DNA is all that survives: 33 bases in frame from base 1. A distance of 8 bases separates the germline ends of V and J, which lose 8 bases and 6 bases respectively. Library prep was done by PCR. Sequenced using an Illumina HiSeq 2500. TCR libraries were prepared with molecular barcoding, using unique molecular identifiers to normalize TCRbeta repertoire quantification. TCRdb handled the public reads itself, with Q25 trimming in fastp and clone calling in MiXCR, and kept productive beta chains. Rows matching on CDR3 protein sequence are summarized as one entry with the most common DNA and genes. In this sample the table shows 440,000 or so distinct CDR3 sequences, 11% of which occur a single time. Of the sample, roughly 6% falls within the top ten clones. A note on this clonotype: It has no known antigen specificity. Nothing much larger sits one base from this clone, and base qualities are not available.

The sequence was obtained from a human donor who donated a stem cell graft to a child with acute myeloid leukemia. Sequenced material: PBMCs from the stem cell graft donor, taken from the stem cell graft. The rearrangement combines TRBV12-3 or TRBV12-4 with TRBJ2-4; the D gene is perhaps TRBD2, from 6 matching bases. The CDR3 region: CASGLSNIQYF. The DNA sequence reads TGTGCCAGCGGACTATCAAACATTCAGTACTTC.